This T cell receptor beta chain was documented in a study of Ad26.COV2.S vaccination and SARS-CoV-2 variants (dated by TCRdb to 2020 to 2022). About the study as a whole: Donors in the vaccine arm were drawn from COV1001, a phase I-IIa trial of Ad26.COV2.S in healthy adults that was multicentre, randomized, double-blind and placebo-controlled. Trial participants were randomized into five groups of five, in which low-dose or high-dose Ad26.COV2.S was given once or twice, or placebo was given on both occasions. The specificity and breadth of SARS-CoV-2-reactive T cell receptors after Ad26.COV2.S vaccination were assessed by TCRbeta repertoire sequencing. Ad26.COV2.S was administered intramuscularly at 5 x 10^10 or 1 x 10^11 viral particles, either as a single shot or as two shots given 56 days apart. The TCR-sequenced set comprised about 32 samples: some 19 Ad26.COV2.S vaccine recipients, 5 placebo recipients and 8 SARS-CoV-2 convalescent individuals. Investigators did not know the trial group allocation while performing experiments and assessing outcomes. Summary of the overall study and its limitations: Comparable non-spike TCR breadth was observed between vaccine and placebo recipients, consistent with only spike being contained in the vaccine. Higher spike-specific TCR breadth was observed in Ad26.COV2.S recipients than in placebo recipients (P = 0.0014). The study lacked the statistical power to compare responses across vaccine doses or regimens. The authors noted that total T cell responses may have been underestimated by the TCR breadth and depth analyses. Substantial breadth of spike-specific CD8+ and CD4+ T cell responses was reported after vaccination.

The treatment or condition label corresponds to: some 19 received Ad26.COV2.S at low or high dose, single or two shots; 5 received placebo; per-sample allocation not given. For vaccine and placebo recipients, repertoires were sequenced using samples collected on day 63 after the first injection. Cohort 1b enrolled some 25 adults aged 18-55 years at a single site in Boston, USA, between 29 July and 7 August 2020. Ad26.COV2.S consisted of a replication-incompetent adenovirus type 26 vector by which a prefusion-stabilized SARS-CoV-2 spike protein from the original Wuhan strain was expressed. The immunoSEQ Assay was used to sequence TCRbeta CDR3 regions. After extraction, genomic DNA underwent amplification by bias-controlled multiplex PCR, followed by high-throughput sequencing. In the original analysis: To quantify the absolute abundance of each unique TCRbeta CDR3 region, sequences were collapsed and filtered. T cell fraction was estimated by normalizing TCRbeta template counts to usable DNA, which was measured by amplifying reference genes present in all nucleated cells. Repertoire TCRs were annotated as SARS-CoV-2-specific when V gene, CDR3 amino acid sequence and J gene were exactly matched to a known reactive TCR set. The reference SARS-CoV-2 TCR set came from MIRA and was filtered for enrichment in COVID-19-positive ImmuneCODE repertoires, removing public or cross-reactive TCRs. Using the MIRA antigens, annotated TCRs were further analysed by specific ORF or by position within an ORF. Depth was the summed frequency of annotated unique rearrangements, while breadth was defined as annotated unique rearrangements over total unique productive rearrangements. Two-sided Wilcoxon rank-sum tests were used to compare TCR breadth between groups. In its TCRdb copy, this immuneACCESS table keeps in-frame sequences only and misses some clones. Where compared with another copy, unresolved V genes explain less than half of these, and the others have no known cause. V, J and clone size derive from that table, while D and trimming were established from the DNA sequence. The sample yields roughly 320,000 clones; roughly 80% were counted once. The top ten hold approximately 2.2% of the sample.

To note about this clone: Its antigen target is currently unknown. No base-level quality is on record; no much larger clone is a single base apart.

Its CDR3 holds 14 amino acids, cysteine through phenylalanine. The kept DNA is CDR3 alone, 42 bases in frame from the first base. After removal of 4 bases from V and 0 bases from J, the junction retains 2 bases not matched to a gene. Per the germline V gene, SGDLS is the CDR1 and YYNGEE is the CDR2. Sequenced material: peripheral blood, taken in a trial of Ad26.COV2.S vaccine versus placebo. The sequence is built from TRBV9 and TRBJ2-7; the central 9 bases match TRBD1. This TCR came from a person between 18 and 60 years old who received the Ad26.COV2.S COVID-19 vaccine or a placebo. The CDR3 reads CASSPTGGSYEQYF. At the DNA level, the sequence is TGTGCCAGCAGCCCGACAGGGGGCTCCTACGAGCAGTACTTC. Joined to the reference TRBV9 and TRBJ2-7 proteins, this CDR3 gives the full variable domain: DSGVTQTPKHLITATGQRVTLRCSPRSGDLSVYWYQQSLDQGLQFLIQYYNGEERAKGNILERFSAQQFPDLHSELNLSSLELGDSALYFCASSPTGGSYEQYFGPGTRLTVT.